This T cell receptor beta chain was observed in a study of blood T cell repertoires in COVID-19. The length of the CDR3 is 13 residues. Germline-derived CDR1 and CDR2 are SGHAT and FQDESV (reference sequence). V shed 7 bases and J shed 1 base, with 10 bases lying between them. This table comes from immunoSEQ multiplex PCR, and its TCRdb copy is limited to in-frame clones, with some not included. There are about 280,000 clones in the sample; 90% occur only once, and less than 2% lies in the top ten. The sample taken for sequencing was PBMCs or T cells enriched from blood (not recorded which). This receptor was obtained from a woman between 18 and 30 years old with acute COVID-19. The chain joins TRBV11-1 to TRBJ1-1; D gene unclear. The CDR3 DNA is TGTGCCAGCACCATTACAGAGAACACTGAAGCTTTCTTT. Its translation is CASTITENTEAFF.